This T cell receptor beta chain was profiled in a study of blood T cell repertoires in COVID-19. The germline V and J ends were trimmed by 1 base and 0 bases, with 10 bases remaining between them. Germline V gene lookup returns CDR1 GTSNPN and CDR2 SVGIG (reference sequence). This CDR3 is 15 amino acids long. Only in-frame clones appear in the TCRdb table, and some are missing; sequencing was by immunoSEQ multiplex PCR. The sample lists about 280,000 clones, 75% to 85% occurring once. Source material: peripheral blood. This receptor was taken from a man in his forties or fifties with active or convalescent COVID-19. The chain couples TRBV30 to TRBJ2-4; D not certain. CDR3 coding DNA: TGTGCCTGGAGTGCCGGGTCCCCAGCCAAAAACATTCAGTACTTC. Translated: CAWSAGSPAKNIQYF.